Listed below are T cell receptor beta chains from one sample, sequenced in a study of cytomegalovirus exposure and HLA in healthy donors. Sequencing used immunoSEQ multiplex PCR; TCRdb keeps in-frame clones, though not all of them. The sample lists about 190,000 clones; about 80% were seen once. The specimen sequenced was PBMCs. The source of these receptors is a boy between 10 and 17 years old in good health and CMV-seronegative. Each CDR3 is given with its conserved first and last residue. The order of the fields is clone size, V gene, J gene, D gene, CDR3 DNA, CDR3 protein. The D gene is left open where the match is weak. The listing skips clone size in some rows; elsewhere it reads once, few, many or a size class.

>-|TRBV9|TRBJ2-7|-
TGTGCCAGCAGCCCGGGGGGCGGGATGACCTACGAGCAGTACTTC
CASSPGGGMTYEQYF
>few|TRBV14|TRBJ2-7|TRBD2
TGTGCCAGCAGCCCTCTAGCGGGGTCCTACGAGCAGTACTTC
CASSPLAGSYEQYF
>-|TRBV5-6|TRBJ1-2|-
TGTGCCAGCAGGGACGCAGGGGAAGGATATGGCTACACCTTC
CASRDAGEGYGYTF
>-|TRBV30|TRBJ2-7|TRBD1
TGTGCCTGGAGATCGACAGGGGGCAGCTCCTACGAGCAGTACTTC
CAWRSTGGSSYEQYF
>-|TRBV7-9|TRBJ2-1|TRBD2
TGTGCCAGCAGCTTAGGTCGAGCGGGGGACAATGAGCAGTTCTTC
CASSLGRAGDNEQFF
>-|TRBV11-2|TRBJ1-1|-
TGTGCCAGCAGCCGAACGTTAGACATGAACACTGAAGCTTTCTTT
CASSRTLDMNTEAFF
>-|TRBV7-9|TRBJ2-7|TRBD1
TGTGCCAGCAGCTCGGGACAGGGATTTTCCTACGAGCAGTACTTC
CASSSGQGFSYEQYF
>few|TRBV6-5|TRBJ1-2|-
TGTGCCAGCAGCCAGGGGACCCGAAGGGGCTACACCTTC
CASSQGTRRGYTF
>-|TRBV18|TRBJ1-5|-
TGTGCCAGCTCACCACCCTATAGCGTTTTGGCCCAGCATTTT
CASSPPYSVLAQHF
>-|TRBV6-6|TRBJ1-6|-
TGTGCCAGCCGCCGGGGGGGGATGGAAAATTCACCCCTCCACTTT
CASRRGGMENSPLHF
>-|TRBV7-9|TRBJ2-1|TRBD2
TGTGCCAGCAGCCCTCAGTGGTTAGCGGGAAACAATGAGCAGTTCTTC
CASSPQWLAGNNEQFF
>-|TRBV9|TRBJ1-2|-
TGTGCCAGCAGCCCCGGCGGAACTAACTATGGCTACACCTTC
CASSPGGTNYGYTF
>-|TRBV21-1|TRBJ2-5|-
TGTGCCACCAGCCCCCTGGCTAGCGGGGTCCCCCAAGAGACCCAGTACTTC
CATSPLASGVPQETQYF
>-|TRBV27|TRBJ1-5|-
TGTGCCAGCAGTGCGTTGAATAGCAATCAGCCCCAGCATTTT
CASSALNSNQPQHF